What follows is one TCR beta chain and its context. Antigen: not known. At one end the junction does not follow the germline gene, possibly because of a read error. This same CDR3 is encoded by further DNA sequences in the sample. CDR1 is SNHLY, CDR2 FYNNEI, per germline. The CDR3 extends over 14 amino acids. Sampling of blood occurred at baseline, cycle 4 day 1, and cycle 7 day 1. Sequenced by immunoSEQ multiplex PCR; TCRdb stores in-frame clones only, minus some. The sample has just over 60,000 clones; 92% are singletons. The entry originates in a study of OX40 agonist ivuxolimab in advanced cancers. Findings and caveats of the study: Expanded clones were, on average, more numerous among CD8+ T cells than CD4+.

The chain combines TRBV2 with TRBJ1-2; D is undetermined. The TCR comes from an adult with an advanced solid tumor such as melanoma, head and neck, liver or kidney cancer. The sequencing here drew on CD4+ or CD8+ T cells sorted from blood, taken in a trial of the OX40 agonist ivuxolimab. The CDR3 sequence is CASSEVGFHYGYTF. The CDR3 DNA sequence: TGTGCCAGCAGTGAAGTGGGATTTCACTACGGCTACACCTTC.